This T cell receptor (beta chain) was observed in a study of blood T cell repertoires in COVID-19. The CDR3 covers 12 residues. The germline gives CDR1 SGDLS, CDR2 YYNGEE. The V end was cut by 5 bases, the J end by 6 bases, with 10 bases between. Some clones are missing from TCRdb's copy, which holds only in-frame ones; the method was immunoSEQ multiplex PCR. The sample yields 150,000 or so clones, 80% to 85% seen once. In its sample, this clone was seen once. The receptor was isolated from a woman in her sixties or seventies with acute or convalescent COVID-19. The chain combines TRBV9 with TRBJ2-3; D not resolved. Sequencing input: peripheral blood. Here the CDR3 DNA reads TGTGCCAGCAGTCTACCCCGGGATACGCAGTATTTT. It yields the protein CASSLPRDTQYF.